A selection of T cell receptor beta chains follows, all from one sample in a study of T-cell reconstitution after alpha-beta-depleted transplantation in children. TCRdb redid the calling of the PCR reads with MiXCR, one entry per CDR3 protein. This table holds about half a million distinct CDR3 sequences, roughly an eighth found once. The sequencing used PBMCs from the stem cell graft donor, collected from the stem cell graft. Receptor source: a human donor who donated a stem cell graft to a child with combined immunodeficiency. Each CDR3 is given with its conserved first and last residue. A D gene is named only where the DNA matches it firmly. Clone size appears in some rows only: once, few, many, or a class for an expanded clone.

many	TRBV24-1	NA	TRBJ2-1	TGTGCCACCACCGGGGGAGGTTACAATGAGCAGTTCTTC	CATTGGGYNEQFF
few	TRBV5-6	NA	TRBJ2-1	TGTGCCAGCAGCTTGGCCGGGGAATTAAAGTACAATGAGCAGTTCTTC	CASSLAGELKYNEQFF
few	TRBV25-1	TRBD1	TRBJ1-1	TGTGCCAGCTGGACAGGAGGTGAAGCTTTCTTT	CASWTGGEAFF
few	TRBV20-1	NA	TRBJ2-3	TGCAGTACTCAGGACGCCGGGGCCGCGGATACGCAGTATTTT	CSTQDAGAADTQYF
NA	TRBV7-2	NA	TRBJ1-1	TGTGCCAGCAGCTTAGGGACATATGAAGCTTTCTTT	CASSLGTYEAFF
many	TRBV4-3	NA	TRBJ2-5	TGCGCCAGCAGCCAAGATACCAGCAAAGAGACCCAGTACTTC	CASSQDTSKETQYF
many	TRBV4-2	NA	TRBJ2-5	TGTGCCAGCAGCCAAGGTAGTCGGTATCGGGAGACCCAGTACTTC	CASSQGSRYRETQYF
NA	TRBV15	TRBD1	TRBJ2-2	TGTGCCACCAGGACTCCTAGGGGGCCCGGGGAGCTGTTTTTT	CATRTPRGPGELFF
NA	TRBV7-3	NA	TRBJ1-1	TGTGCCAGCAGCTCTCGACCGGAGGGGGAAGCTTTCTTT	CASSSRPEGEAFF
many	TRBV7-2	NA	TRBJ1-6	TGTGCCAGCAGCTTAGACGGGGGCTCCTATAATTCACCCCTCCACTTT	CASSLDGGSYNSPLHF
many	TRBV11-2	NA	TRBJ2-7	TGTGCCAGCAGCTTTTATTACGGTGAGCAGTACTTC	CASSFYYGEQYF
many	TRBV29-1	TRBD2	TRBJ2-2	TGCAGCGTTGAAGGAAGGACTAGCGAAACCACCGGGGAGCTGTTTTTT	CSVEGRTSETTGELFF
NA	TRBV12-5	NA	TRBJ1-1	TGTGCTAGTGGTTTTTCGTCCTCAGGGCCTGTCACTGAAGCTTTCTTT	CASGFSSSGPVTEAFF
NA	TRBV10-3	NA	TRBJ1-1	TGTGCCATCAGTGAGGACGGTATCACTGAAGCTTTCTTT	CAISEDGITEAFF
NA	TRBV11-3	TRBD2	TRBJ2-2	TGTGCCAGCAGCCCCCTAGCGGACACCGGGGAGCTGTTTTTT	CASSPLADTGELFF
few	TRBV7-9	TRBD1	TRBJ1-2	TGTGCCAGCAGCCCTCGGACAGGGGCCTATGGCTACACCTTC	CASSPRTGAYGYTF
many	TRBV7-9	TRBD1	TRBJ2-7	TGTGCCAGCAGCTTAGGACAGGGGGCCCACGAGCAGTACTTC	CASSLGQGAHEQYF
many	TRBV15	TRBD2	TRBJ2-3	TGTGCCACCAGCAGAGATTTGACGGGGGGGACAGATACGCAGTATTTT	CATSRDLTGGTDTQYF
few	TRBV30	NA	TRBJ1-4	TGTGCCTGGTACAGTAATGAAAAACTGTTTTTT	CAWYSNEKLFF
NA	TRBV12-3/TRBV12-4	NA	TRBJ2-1	TGTGCCAGCAGTAGGGACGCGTACAATGAGCAGTTCTTC	CASSRDAYNEQFF
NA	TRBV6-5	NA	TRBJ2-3	TGTGCCAGCAGTTATCGGGACCCAGGGGTGGATACGCAGTATTTT	CASSYRDPGVDTQYF
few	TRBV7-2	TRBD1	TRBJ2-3	TGTGCCAGCAGCTCCCACAGGGGAATAGCAGCAGATACGCAGTATTTT	CASSSHRGIAADTQYF
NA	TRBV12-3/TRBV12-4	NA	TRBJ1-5	TGTGCCAGCAGTTGGTCGGAGGACATTAGCAATCAGCCCCAGCATTTT	CASSWSEDISNQPQHF
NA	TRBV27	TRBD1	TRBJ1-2	TGTGCCAGCAGGGACAGGGGTGTCGGCTACACCTTC	CASRDRGVGYTF
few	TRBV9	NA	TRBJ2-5	TGTGCCAGCAGCGAAGGAAGAGCGGTTTTGGAAGAGACCCAGTACTTC	CASSEGRAVLEETQYF
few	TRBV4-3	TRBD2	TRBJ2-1	TGCGCCAGCAGCCAAGATAGGGCTAGCGGCAATGAGCAGTTCTTC	CASSQDRASGNEQFF
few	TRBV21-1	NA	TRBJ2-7	TGTGCCAGCAGTACCGCCGGGACTGGGGACCCCGAGCAGTACTTC	CASSTAGTGDPEQYF
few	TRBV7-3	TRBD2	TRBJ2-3	TGTGCCAGCAGCTTAACCGGACTAGCGGGGGGATTGTCCACAGATACGCAGTATTTT	CASSLTGLAGGLSTDTQYF
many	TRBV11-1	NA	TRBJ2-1	TGTGCCAGCAGCTCATCTCTGGACATAGGGGGGTCCTACAATGAGCAGTTCTTC	CASSSSLDIGGSYNEQFF
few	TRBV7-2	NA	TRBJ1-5	TGTGCCAGCAGCACGGACCCTCAAGGGTCCCAGCATTTT	CASSTDPQGSQHF
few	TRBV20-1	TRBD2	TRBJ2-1	TGCAGTGCTGAGGGACTAGCGGGAACCTACAACAATGAGCAGTTCTTC	CSAEGLAGTYNNEQFF
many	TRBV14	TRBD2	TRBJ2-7	TGTGCCAGCAGACCCAGCGGGGCCACCTACGAGCAGTACTTC	CASRPSGATYEQYF
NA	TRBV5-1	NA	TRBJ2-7	TGCGCCAGCAGCTTTATAGACCCGGGGGAGCAGTACTTC	CASSFIDPGEQYF
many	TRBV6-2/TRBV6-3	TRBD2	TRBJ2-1	TGTGCCAGCAGTCTAGCGGGAGGTCCCAATGAGCAGTTCTTC	CASSLAGGPNEQFF
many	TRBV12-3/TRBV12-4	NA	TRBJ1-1	TGTGCCAGCAGTGCATCAGGGGTGGGGCGCACTGAAGCTTTCTTT	CASSASGVGRTEAFF
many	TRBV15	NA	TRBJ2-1	TGTGCCACCAGCAGAGATTGGGGGCAGGGGATGGATGAGCAGTTCTTC	CATSRDWGQGMDEQFF
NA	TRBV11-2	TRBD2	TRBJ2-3	TGTGCCAGCAGCTTAGTTTGGCTAGCGGGAACGAGCACAGATACGCAGTATTTT	CASSLVWLAGTSTDTQYF
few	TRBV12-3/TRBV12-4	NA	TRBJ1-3	TGTGCCAGCAGTTTACGGGACACCATATATTTT	CASSLRDTIYF
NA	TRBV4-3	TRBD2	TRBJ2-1	TGCGCCAGCAGCCAAGATGGTAGCGGGAGCCCTATCTACAATGAGCAGTTCTTC	CASSQDGSGSPIYNEQFF
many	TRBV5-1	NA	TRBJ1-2	TGCGCCAGCAGCTTGGCCCCGGGCCGGGATAACTATGGCTACACCTTC	CASSLAPGRDNYGYTF
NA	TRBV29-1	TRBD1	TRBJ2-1	TGCAGCGCTCCGGGGACAGGGGGACAGGAGCAGTTCTTC	CSAPGTGGQEQFF
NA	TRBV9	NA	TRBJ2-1	TGTGCCAGCAGCGTAGCGGTAACAGGGCCGAGCTCCTACAATGAGCAGTTCTTC	CASSVAVTGPSSYNEQFF
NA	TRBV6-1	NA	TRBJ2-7	TGTGCCAGCAGCACATCCCGCCTAGCCTACGAGCAGTACTTC	CASSTSRLAYEQYF
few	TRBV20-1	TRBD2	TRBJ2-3	TGCAGTGCTAGAGACATCCCTAGCGGGAGGGCCACAGATACGCAGTATTTT	CSARDIPSGRATDTQYF
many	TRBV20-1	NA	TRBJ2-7	TGCAGTGCTGTGGCCTGGCGCGAGCAGTACTTC	CSAVAWREQYF
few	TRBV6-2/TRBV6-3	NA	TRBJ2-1	TGTGCCAGCAGTTACCCCAACCTACAGGGCAATGAGCAGTTCTTC	CASSYPNLQGNEQFF
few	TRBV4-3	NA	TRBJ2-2	TGCGCCAGCAGCCAGGTCCAGTGGGGGGGCTCCCCCGGGGAGCTGTTTTTT	CASSQVQWGGSPGELFF
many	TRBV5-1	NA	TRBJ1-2	TGCGCCAGCAGCTTGGAGGTGGGGTTAAACTATGGCTACACCTTC	CASSLEVGLNYGYTF
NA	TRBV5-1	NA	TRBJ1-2	TGCGCCAGCAGGGCTGAGACAGGCGAACCCTATGGCTACACCTTC	CASRAETGEPYGYTF